This TCR beta chain was recovered during a study of T cells after yellow fever vaccination (dated by TCRdb to between 2018 and 2020). Describing the broader study: Libraries from fractions with low cell numbers were prepared with the SMART-Seq v4 Ultra Low Input RNA kit. To track T-cell clones before and after primary and booster YFV17D yellow fever vaccination, bulk TCR alpha and beta repertoires were sequenced longitudinally. Two healthy male donors, one aged 18 to 30 and one aged 30 to 40 years, made up the cohort. Bulk PBMC replicates and cell subsets were isolated from blood drawn at multiple timepoints before and after both primary and secondary immunization.

The CDR3 starts with the cysteine, ends with the phenylalanine, and has 15 residues. The entry retains the CDR3 DNA only, 45 bases that are in frame from base 1. The junction shows trimming of 5 bases on V and 3 bases on J, plus 19 bases between the germline ends. Taken from the germline V gene, the CDR1 and CDR2 loops are SQVTM and ANQGSEA. Summary of the overall study and its limitations: Computational filtering was needed because FACS-sorted repertoires could contain abundant contaminating clonotypes from the bulk population. After the booster, most clones that had expanded after primary vaccination were detected again (nearly 98% of CD4 and 70% to 90% of CD8), suggesting broad maintenance of memory. Because the study included only two donors, the extent to which the findings can be generalized is limited. A small fraction of clonotypes showed up in both the CD4 and CD8 compartments, probably as a result of convergent recombination. Compared with the primary T-cell response, the secondary T-cell response was faster but weaker, reaching its peak on day 5 rather than on day 15.

Synthesis of TCR cDNA relied on 5'RACE template switching, a step that introduced a universal primer site along with unique molecular identifiers. cDNA synthesis was primed from both the TCR alpha and TCR beta constant segments. Library amplification used two PCR steps, and the second PCR step added sample barcodes and sequencing adapters. Sequencing of libraries was performed on Illumina HiSeq 2500 (2x100 bp) or NovaSeq (2x150 bp). The study's own analysis went as follows. MIGEC handled demultiplexing of reads and collapsing into UMI consensus sequences, while MiXCR performed V(D)J alignment. Vaccine-responding clonotypes were identified with edgeR using replicate PBMC samples, with FDR below 0.01 and a log2 fold change above 5 up to day 15 being required. Bulk clonotypes were assigned CD4 or CD8 identity according to which sequenced CD4 or CD8 repertoire held them at higher abundance. The raw public reads went through TCRdb reprocessing: fastp at Q25, MiXCR clone calling, in-frame beta chains kept. Identical CDR3 protein sequences are pooled into one entry, listed with their most common genes and DNA. TCRdb, not the authors, supplied the V and J calls. This sample holds more than 350,000 distinct CDR3 sequences; around a tenth were observed only once. The top ten clones comprise 15% to 20% of the sample.

With regard to this clonotype: Its antigen remains undetermined. Per-base qualities were not stored, and no clone one base away is much larger.

Per the publication, the treatment or condition label means: live attenuated yellow fever vaccine strain. At each blood-draw timepoint, two biological replicates of bulk PBMCs were collected. PBMCs were isolated from peripheral blood using a standard Ficoll-Paque protocol. TriZol was used to extract RNA from bulk PBMCs, from CD4 and CD8 fractions, and from dextramer-positive and dextramer-negative fractions. The chain was built from TRBV29-1 and TRBJ1-1; TRBD1 is perhaps the D gene, given 6 matching bases. The TCR comes from a man aged 18 to 29 who received the YFV17D yellow fever vaccine. Material: PBMCs, obtained on the day of the first yellow fever vaccination. The CDR3 region: CSVRGTGIIYTEAFF. The bases are TGCAGCGTTAGGGGAACAGGGATCATATACACTGAAGCTTTCTTT.